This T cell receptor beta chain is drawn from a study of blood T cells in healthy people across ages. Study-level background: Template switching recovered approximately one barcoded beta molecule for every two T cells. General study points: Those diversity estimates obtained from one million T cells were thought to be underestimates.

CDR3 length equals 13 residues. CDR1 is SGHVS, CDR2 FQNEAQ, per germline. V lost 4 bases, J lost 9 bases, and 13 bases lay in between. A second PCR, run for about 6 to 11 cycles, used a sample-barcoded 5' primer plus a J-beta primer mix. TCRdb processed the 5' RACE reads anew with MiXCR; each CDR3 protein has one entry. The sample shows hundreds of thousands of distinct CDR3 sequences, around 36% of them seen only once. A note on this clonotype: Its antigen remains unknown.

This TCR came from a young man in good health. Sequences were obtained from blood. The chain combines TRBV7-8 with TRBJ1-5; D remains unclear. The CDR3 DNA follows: TGTGCCAGCAGCTCCAGTTCCCGGGGGCCCCAGCATTTT. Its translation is CASSSSSRGPQHF.